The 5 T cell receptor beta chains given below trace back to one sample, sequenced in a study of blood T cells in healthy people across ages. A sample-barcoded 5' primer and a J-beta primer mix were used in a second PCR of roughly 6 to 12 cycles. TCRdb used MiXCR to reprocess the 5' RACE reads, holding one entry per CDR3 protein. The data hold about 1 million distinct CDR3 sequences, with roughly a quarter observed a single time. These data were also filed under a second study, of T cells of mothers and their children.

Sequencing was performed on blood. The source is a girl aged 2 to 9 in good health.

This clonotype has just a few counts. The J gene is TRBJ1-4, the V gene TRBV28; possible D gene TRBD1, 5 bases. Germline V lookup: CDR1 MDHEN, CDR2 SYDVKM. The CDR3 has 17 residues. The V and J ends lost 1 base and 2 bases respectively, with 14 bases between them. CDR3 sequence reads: CASSLFALTDTNEKLFF. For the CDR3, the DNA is TGTGCCAGCAGTTTATTCGCCCTGACAGATACTAATGAAAAACTGTTTTTT.

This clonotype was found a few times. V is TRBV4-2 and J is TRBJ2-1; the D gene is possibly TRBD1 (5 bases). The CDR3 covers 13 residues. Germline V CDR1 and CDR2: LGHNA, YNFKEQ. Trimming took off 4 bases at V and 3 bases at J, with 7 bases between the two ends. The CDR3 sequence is CASSRQNYNEQFF. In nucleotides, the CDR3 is TGTGCCAGCAGCCGACAGAACTACAATGAGCAGTTCTTC.

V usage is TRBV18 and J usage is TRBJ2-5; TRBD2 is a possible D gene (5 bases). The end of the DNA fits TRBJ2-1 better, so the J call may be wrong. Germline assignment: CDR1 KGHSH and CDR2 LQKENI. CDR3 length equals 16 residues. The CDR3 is CASSLTGPRGRNEQFF. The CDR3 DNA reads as TGTGCCAGCTCACTGACCGGGCCAAGAGGGCGCAATGAGCAGTTCTTC.

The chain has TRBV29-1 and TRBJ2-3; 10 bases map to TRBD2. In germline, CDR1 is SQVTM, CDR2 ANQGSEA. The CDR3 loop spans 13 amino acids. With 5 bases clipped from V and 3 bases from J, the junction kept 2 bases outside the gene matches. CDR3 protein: CSVSTSGTDTQYF. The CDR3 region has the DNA TGCAGCGTTTCGACTAGCGGGACAGATACGCAGTATTTT.

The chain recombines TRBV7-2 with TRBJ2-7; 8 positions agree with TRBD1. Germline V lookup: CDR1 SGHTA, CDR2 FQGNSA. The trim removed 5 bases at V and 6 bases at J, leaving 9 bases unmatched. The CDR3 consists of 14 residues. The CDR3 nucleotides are TGTGCCAGCAGCCCCGACAGGGGAACCGGCGAGCAGTACTTC. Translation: CASSPDRGTGEQYF.